The 2 T cell receptor beta chains given below trace back to one sample, sequenced in a study of early T cells in non-severe SARS-CoV-2 infection (dated by TCRdb to the early 2020s). Receptor amplification or capture employed 5' RACE. These reads were obtained on a NextSeq 500. Using fastp trimming at Q25 and MiXCR clonotype assembly, TCRdb reanalyzed the public sequencing data and kept in-frame beta chains. A single entry per CDR3 protein holds the most common genes and DNA from its merged rows. The sample yields 80,000 to 95,000 distinct CDR3 sequences; roughly 17% were counted once. Clones ranked in the top ten supply about 4.7% of the sample. The material sequenced was whole blood, taken at baseline. The receptors come from an adult who was a healthcare worker with PCR-confirmed SARS-CoV-2 infection or an uninfected control (not recorded which).

Only a few counts were recorded for this clonotype. The rearrangement links TRBV28 to TRBJ2-5; TRBD1 aligns across 10 bases. The CDR3 is 15 amino acids. The trim removed 4 bases at V and 5 bases at J, leaving 7 bases unmatched. Per the germline V gene, CDR1 is MDHEN and CDR2 is SYDVKM. The CDR3 protein is CASSSGTGEWETQYF. CDR3 nucleotides: TGTGCCAGCAGTTCCGGGACAGGGGAATGGGAGACCCAGTACTTC.

The chain is built from TRBV28 and TRBJ1-4; TRBD1 might be the D (5 bases). V shed 5 bases and J shed 8 bases, with 21 bases lying between them. CDR3 length: 16 residues. Germline V gene lookup returns CDR1 MDHEN and CDR2 SYDVKM. CDR3: CASSDPPGSMKEKLFF. The CDR3 DNA is TGTGCCAGCAGTGACCCCCCAGGGTCTATGAAGGAAAAACTGTTTTTT.